A selection of T cell receptor beta chains follows, all from one sample in a study of T cell changes during pregnancy in multiple sclerosis. The assay was immunoSEQ multiplex PCR, and TCRdb's table has in-frame clones only and misses some. The table lists about 44,000 clones, 80% to 95% of them singletons, with roughly 0.7% in the top ten. Sequences were derived from CD4+ T cells from peripheral blood mononuclear cells, sampled in the first trimester of pregnancy. The receptors here all came from a female donor with multiple sclerosis, enrolled in a pregnancy study. CDR3s leave out the opening cysteine and the closing phenylalanine or tryptophan. Each record gives: CDR3 length, J gene, V gene, CDR3 protein.

length: 13
J: TRBJ2-5
V: TRBV7-8
CDR3: ASSVPTTAQETQY

length: 13
J: TRBJ2-3
V: TRBV2
CDR3: ASSESLAGVYTQY

length: 11
J: TRBJ2-7
V: TRBV19
CDR3: ASSSRLVPEQY

length: 14
J: TRBJ2-7
V: TRBV5-1
CDR3: ASSPEGLANSYEQY

length: 14
J: TRBJ2-1
V: TRBV7-8
CDR3: ASSLTVGQAYNEQF

length: 11
J: TRBJ1-2
V: TRBV19
CDR3: ASSIEGDYGYT

length: 10
J: TRBJ2-7
V: TRBV27
CDR3: ASSAGDYEQY

length: 14
J: TRBJ1-1
V: TRBV28
CDR3: ASSFVLQGRNTEAF

length: 14
J: TRBJ2-7
V: TRBV5-1
CDR3: ASSLERQAATYEQY

length: 14
J: TRBJ2-1
V: TRBV19
CDR3: ASQKAPGTGKNEQF

length: 12
J: TRBJ1-3
V: TRBV2
CDR3: ASRPTRSGNTIY

length: 12
J: TRBJ2-7
V: TRBV27
CDR3: ASSARTGTYEQY

length: 12
J: TRBJ2-5
V: TRBV28
CDR3: ASSFDLGAGTQY

length: 13
J: TRBJ1-5
V: TRBV5-1
CDR3: ASSLGGVSNQPQH

length: 12
J: TRBJ1-1
V: TRBV9
CDR3: ASSVELERSEAF

length: 13
J: TRBJ2-7
V: TRBV5-1
CDR3: ASSLDGGSSREQY

length: 11
J: TRBJ2-5
V: TRBV5-4
CDR3: ASSEALQETQY

length: 14
J: TRBJ1-5
V: TRBV19
CDR3: ASTNRPGRGNQPQH

length: 11
J: TRBJ1-2
V: TRBV29-1
CDR3: SALAGTGFSYT

length: 12
J: TRBJ1-2
V: TRBV9
CDR3: ASSVAGTNYGYT

length: 12
J: TRBJ2-1
V: TRBV7-8
CDR3: ASSTGTSVGEQF

length: 11
J: TRBJ1-3
V: TRBV9
CDR3: ASGRSSGNTIY

length: 16
J: TRBJ1-2
V: TRBV11-3
CDR3: ASSLPIYGRGQLYGYT

length: 12
J: TRBJ2-3
V: TRBV30
CDR3: AWTEGIHTDTQY

length: 11
J: TRBJ2-7
V: TRBV7-9
CDR3: ASSYGALGTGV

length: 11
J: TRBJ2-5
V: TRBV6-6
CDR3: ASRRGPGETQY

length: 9
J: TRBJ1-1
V: TRBV18
CDR3: ASSEVAEAF

length: 14
J: TRBJ1-1
V: TRBV28
CDR3: ASSPPQGALNTEAF

length: 11
J: TRBJ2-1
V: TRBV5-1
CDR3: ASNLPLGNEQF

length: 13
J: TRBJ2-7
V: TRBV19
CDR3: ASSILGQGAYEQY

length: 13
J: TRBJ2-4
V: TRBV7-9
CDR3: ASSLETLAKNIQY

length: 15
J: TRBJ2-3
V: TRBV7-2
CDR3: ASSFSSASSSTDTQY

length: 15
J: TRBJ2-1
V: TRBV7-2
CDR3: ASSLSPQGAGDNEQF

length: 10
J: TRBJ1-4
V: TRBV21-1
CDR3: ASSKRTGRGF

length: 11
J: TRBJ2-5
V: TRBV2
CDR3: ASRTGGRETQY

length: 13
J: TRBJ2-3
V: TRBV18
CDR3: ASSPGLAGEDTQY

length: 13
J: TRBJ2-7
V: TRBV19
CDR3: ASSPGARGLGEQY

length: 11
J: TRBJ2-1
V: TRBV5-4
CDR3: ASSHDSYNEQF

length: 12
J: TRBJ1-3
V: TRBV5-1
CDR3: ASKEGVAGNTIY

length: 15
J: TRBJ2-2
V: TRBV9
CDR3: ASSVLATSSNTGELF

length: 13
J: TRBJ2-1
V: TRBV18
CDR3: ASSLSITVSNEQF

length: 14
J: TRBJ1-1
V: TRBV9
CDR3: ASSVGQVFPPLGAF

length: 13
J: TRBJ2-5
V: TRBV6-1
CDR3: ASSEVRGWQETQY

length: 13
J: TRBJ1-4
V: TRBV2
CDR3: ASSQDRGANEKLF